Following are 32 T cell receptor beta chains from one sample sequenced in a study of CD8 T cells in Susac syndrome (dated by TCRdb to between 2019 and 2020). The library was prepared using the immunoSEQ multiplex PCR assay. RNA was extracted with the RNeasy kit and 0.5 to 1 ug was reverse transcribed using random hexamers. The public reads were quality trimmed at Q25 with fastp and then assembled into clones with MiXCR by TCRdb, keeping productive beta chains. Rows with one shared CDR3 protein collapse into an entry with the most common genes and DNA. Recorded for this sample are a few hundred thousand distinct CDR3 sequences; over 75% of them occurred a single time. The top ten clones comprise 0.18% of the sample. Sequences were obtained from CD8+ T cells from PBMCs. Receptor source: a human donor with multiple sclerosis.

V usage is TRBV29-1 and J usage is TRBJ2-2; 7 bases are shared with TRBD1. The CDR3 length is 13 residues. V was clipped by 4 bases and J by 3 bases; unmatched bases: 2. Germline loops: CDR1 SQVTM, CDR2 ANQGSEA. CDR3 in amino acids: CSVVQGHTGELFF. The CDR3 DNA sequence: TGCAGCGTTGTACAGGGGCACACCGGGGAGCTGTTTTTT.

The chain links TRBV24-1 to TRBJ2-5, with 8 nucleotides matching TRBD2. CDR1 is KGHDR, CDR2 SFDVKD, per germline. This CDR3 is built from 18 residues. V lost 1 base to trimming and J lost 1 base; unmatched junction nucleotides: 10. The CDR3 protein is CATSDFPGRGSGQETQYF. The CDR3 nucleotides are TGTGCCACCAGTGATTTCCCCGGGAGGGGCTCCGGCCAAGAGACCCAGTACTTC.

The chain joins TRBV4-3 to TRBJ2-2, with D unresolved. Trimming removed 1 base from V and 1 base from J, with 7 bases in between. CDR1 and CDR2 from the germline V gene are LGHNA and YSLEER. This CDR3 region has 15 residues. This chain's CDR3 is CASSQGGENTGELFF. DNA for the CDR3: TGCGCCAGCAGCCAAGGTGGCGAGAACACCGGGGAGCTGTTTTTT.

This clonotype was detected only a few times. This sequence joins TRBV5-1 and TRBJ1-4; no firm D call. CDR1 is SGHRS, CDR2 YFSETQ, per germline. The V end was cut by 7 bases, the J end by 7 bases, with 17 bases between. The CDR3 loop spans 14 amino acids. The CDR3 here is CASRDAGSGEKLFF. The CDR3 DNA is TGCGCCAGCCGTGACGCGGGTTCGGGTGAAAAACTGTTTTTT.

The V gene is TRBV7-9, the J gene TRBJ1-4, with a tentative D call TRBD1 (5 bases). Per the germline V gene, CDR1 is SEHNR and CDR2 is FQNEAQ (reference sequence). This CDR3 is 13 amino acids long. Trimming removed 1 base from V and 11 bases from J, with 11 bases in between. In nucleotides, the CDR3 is TGTGCCAGCAGCTTAGGGGCAGGGTACAAACTGTTTTTT. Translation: CASSLGAGYKLFF.

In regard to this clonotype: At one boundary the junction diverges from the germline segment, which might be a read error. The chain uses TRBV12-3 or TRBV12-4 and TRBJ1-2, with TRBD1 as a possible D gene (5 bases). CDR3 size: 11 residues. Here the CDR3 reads CASSVTGRASF. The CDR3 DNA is TGTGCCAGCAGCGTTACAGGCCGGGCCTCCTTC.

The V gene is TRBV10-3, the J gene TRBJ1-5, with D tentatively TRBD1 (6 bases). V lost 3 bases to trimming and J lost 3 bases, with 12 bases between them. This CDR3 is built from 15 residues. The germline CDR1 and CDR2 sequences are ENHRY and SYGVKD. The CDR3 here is CAISDQGTFNQPQHF. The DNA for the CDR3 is TGTGCCATCAGTGACCAGGGGACCTTCAATCAGCCCCAGCATTTT.

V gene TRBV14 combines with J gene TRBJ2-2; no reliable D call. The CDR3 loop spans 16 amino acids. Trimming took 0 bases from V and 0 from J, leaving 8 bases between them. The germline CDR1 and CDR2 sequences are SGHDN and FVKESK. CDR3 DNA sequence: TGTGCCAGCAGCCAAGATCACCCTACGAACACCGGGGAGCTGTTTTTT. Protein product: CASSQDHPTNTGELFF. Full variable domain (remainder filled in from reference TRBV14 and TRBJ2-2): EAGVTQFPSHSVIEKGQTVTLRCDPISGHDNLYWYRRVMGKEIKFLLHFVKESKQDESGMPNNRFLAERTGGTYSTLKVQPAELEDSGVYFCASSQDHPTNTGELFFGEGSRLTVL.

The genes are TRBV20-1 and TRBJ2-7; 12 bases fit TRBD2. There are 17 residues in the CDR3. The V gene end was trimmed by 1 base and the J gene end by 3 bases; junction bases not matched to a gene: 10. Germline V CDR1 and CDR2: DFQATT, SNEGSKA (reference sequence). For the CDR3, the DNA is TGCAGTGCTAGAGGGACTAGCGGGGAACCATCACTCTACGAGCAGTACTTC. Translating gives CSARGTSGEPSLYEQYF.

The CDR3 coding sequence is TGCAGCGCCTTAGCGGGAGGACCCTACAATGAGCAGTTCTTC. Translation: CSALAGGPYNEQFF. V is TRBV29-1 and J is TRBJ2-1, with TRBD2 matching over 10 bases. V shed 7 bases, J shed 2 bases, and the junction held 5 bases outside the gene matches. The CDR3 has 14 amino acids. Looked up from germline, CDR1 is SQVTM and CDR2 is ANQGSEA.

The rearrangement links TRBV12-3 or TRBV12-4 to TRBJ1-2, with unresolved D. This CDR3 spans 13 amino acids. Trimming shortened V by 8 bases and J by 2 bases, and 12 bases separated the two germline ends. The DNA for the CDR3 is TGTGCCAGCCAAGCGGGCTGGAACTATGGCTACACCTTC. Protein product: CASQAGWNYGYTF.

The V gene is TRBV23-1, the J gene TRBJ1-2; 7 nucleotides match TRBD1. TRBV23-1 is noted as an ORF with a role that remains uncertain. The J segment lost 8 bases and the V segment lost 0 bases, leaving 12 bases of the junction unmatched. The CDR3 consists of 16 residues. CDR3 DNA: TGCGCCAGCAGTCAATCCCCCGTCAGGGGGGTTCGGGGCTACACCTTC. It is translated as CASSQSPVRGVRGYTF.

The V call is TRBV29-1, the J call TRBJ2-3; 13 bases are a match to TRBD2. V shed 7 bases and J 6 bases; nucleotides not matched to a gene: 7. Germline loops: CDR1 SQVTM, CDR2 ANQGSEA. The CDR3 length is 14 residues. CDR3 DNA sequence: TGCAGCGGGCGAGGGACTAGCGGGATTGATACGCAGTATTTT. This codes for CSGRGTSGIDTQYF.

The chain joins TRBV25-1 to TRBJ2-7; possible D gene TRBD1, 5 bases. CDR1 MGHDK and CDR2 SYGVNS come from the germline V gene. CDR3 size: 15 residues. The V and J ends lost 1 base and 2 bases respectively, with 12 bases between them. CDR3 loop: CASSEFGQGPYEQYF. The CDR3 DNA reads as TGTGCCAGCAGTGAATTCGGGCAGGGCCCCTACGAGCAGTACTTC.

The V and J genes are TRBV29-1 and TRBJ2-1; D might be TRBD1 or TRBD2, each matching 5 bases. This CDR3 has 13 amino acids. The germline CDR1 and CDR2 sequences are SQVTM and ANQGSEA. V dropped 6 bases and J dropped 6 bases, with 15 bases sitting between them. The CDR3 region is CSVAGTLSNEQFF. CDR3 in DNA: TGCAGCGTGGCCGGGACGTTGAGCAATGAGCAGTTCTTC.

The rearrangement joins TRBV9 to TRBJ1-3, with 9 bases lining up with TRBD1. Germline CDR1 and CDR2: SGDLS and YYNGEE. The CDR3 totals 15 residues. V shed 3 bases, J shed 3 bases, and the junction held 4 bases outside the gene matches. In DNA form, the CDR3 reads TGTGCCAGCAGCGGACAGGGGGAGCTTGGAAACACCATATATTTT. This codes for CASSGQGELGNTIYF.

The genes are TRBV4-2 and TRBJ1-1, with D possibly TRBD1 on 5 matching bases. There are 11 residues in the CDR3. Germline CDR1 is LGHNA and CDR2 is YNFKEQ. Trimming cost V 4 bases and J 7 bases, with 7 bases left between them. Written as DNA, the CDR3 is TGTGCCAGCAGCCCGGGGGATGAAGCTTTCTTT. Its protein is CASSPGDEAFF.

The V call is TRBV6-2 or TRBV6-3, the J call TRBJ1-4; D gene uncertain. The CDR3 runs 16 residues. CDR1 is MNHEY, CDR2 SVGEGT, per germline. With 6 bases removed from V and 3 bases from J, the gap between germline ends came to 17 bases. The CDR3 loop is CASSPLPEAANEKLFF. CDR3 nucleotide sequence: TGTGCCAGCAGCCCACTACCCGAGGCGGCTAATGAAAAACTGTTTTTT.

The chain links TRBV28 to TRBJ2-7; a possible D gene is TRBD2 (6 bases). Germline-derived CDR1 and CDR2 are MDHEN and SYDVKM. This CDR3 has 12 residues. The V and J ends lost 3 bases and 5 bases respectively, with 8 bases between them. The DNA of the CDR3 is TGTGCCAGCAGTTTCCGGAGGGACGAGCAGTACTTC. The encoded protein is CASSFRRDEQYF. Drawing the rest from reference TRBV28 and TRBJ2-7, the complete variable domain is DVKVTQSSRYLVKRTGEKVFLECVQDMDHENMFWYRQDPGLGLRLIYFSYDVKMKEKGDIPEGYSVSREKKERFSLILESASTNQTSMYLCASSFRRDEQYFGPGTRLTVT.

The CDR3 sequence is CSARGTSGRDPYEQYF. The CDR3 DNA reads TGCAGTGCTAGGGGGACTAGCGGGAGGGATCCCTACGAGCAGTACTTC. This chain joins TRBV20-1 and TRBJ2-7, with 16 nucleotides matching TRBD2. Germline lookup yields CDR1 DFQATT and CDR2 SNEGSKA (reference sequence). This CDR3 comprises 16 residues. With 3 bases clipped from V and 2 bases from J, the junction kept 4 bases outside the gene matches.

Written as DNA, the CDR3 is TGTGCCAGCAGCGGGACAGGGGGTCCCACCGGGGAGCTGTTTTTT. Its translation: CASSGTGGPTGELFF. This chain links TRBV7-9 with TRBJ2-2; TRBD1 matches 11 bases. CDR1 SEHNR and CDR2 FQNEAQ come from the germline V gene (reference sequence). Trimming at V came to 5 bases and at J to 4 bases, leaving 3 bases not matched to a gene. The CDR3 runs to 15 residues.

CDR3 sequence (DNA): TGTGCCATCGGGACAGCCCCACTTGAAGCTTTCTTT. This sequence encodes CAIGTAPLEAFF. The genes are TRBV10-3 and TRBJ1-1, with 7 bases aligning to TRBD1. CDR3 length: 12 residues. The germline gives CDR1 ENHRY, CDR2 SYGVKD. J lost 7 bases, V lost 8 bases, and 7 bases had no gene match.

CDR3 protein: CASSGAGGVSSSQETQYF. CDR3 nucleotides: TGTGCCAGCAGCGGAGCTGGGGGGGTATCTAGTAGTCAAGAGACCCAGTACTTC. V gene TRBV9 combines with J gene TRBJ2-5; 7 bases map to TRBD2. Per the germline V gene, CDR1 is SGDLS and CDR2 is YYNGEE. V trimming: 3 bases; J trimming: 2 bases; junction bases outside the gene matches: 16. The CDR3 is made up of 18 amino acids. The complete variable domain, with remaining parts taken from reference TRBV9 and TRBJ2-5, reads DSGVTQTPKHLITATGQRVTLRCSPRSGDLSVYWYQQSLDQGLQFLIQYYNGEERAKGNILERFSAQQFPDLHSELNLSSLELGDSALYFCASSGAGGVSSSQETQYFGPGTRLLVL.

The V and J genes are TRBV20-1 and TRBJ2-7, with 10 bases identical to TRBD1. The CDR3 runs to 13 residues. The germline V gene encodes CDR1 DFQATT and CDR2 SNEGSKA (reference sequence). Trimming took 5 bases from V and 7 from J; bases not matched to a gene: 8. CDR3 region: CSAGTGEGLEQYF. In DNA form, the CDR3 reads TGCAGTGCTGGGACAGGGGAGGGTCTGGAGCAGTACTTC.

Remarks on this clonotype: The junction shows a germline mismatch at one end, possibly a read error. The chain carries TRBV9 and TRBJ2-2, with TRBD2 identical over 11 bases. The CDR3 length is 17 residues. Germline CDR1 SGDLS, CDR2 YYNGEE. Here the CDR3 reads CASSASGLAVNTGELFF. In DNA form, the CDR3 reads TGTGCCAGCAGCGCTTCGGGACTAGCGGTGAACACCGGGGAGCTTTTTTTT.

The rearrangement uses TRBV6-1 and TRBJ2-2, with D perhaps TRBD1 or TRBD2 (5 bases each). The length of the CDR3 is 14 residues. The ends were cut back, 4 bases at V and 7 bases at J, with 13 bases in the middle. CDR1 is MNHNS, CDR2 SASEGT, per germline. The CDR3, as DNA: TGTGCCAGCAGTGTTGTGGGGGACGACGGGGAGCTGTTTTTT. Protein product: CASSVVGDDGELFF.

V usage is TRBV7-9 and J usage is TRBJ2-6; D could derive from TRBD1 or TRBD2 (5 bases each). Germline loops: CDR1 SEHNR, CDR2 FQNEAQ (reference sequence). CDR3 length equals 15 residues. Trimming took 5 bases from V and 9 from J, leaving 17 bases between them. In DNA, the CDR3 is TGTGCCAGCAGCGCGAGGGGAGAAGGAGGCAACGTCCTGACTTTC. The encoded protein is CASSARGEGGNVLTF.

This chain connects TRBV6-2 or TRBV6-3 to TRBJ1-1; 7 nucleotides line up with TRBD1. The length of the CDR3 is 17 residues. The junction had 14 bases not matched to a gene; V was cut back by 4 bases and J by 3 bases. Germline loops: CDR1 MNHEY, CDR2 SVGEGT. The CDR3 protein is CASSSSLEGASHTEAFF. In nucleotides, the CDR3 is TGTGCCAGCAGTTCCTCTTTGGAGGGGGCTTCTCACACTGAAGCTTTCTTT.

The CDR3 nucleotides are TGCGCCAGCAGCCAAGTACTACAGGGACACACCGGGGAGCTGTTTTTT. It translates to CASSQVLQGHTGELFF. V is TRBV4-3 and J is TRBJ2-2; D is possibly TRBD1 (6 bases). The CDR3 spans 16 residues. The V end lost 1 base, the J end lost 3 bases, and 12 bases lay between the germline ends. Germline lookup yields CDR1 LGHNA and CDR2 YSLEER.

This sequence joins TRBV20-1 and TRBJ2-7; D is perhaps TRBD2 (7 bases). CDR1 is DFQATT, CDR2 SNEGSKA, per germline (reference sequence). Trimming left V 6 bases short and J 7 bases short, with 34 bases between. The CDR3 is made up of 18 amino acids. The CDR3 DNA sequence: TGCAGTGCCGACGGAGGACTGAAACCGGGGGGCATCCTGGGGGAGCAGTACTTC. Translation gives CSADGGLKPGGILGEQYF.

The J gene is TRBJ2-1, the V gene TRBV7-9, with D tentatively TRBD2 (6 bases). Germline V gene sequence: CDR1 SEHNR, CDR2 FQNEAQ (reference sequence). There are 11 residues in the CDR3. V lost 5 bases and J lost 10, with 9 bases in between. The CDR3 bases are TGTGCCAGCAGCAAGGGACTCGAGCAGTTCTTC. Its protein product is CASSKGLEQFF.

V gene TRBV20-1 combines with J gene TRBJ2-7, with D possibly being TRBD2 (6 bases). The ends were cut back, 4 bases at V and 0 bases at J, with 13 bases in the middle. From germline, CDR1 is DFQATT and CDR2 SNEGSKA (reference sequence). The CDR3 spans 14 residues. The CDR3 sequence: CSATVVGGSYEQYF. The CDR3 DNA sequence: TGCAGTGCTACCGTGGTCGGGGGCTCCTACGAGCAGTACTTC.